Reported below is one T cell receptor (beta chain). TCRdb processed the reads anew with MiXCR; each CDR3 protein has one entry. Among 200,000 or so distinct CDR3 sequences, about 21% were seen once, and the ten largest hold approximately 2.9%. This specimen comes from a study of T cell repertoires in cytomegalovirus infection. V was pared by 8 bases and J by 2 bases, with 9 bases of the junction left unmatched. Germline V gene sequence: CDR1 MDHEN, CDR2 SYDVKM. The CDR3 runs 14 residues. Input material: PBMCs. The source of this sequence is a human donor in good health (CMV status not recorded). Some clones in this sample may be carry-over from other donors' samples. This chain connects TRBV28 to TRBJ2-7; TRBD1 matches 7 bases. CDR3 amino acids: CASEIQGSPYEQYF. The CDR3 DNA follows: TGTGCCAGCGAGATACAGGGGTCCCCCTACGAGCAGTACTTC.